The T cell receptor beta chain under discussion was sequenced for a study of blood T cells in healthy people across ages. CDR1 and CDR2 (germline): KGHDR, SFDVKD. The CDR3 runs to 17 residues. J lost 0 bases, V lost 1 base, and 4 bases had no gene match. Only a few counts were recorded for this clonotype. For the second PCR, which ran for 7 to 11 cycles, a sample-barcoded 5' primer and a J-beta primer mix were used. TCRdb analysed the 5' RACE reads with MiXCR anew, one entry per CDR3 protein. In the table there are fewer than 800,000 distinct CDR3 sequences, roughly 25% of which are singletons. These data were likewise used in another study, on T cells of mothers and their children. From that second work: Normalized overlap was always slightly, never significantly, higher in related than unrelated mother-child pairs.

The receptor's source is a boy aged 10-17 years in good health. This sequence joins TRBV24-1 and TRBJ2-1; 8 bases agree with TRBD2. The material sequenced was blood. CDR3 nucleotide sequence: TGTGCCACCAGTGATTTAGCGGGGACTAGCTCCTACAATGAGCAGTTCTTC. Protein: CATSDLAGTSSYNEQFF.